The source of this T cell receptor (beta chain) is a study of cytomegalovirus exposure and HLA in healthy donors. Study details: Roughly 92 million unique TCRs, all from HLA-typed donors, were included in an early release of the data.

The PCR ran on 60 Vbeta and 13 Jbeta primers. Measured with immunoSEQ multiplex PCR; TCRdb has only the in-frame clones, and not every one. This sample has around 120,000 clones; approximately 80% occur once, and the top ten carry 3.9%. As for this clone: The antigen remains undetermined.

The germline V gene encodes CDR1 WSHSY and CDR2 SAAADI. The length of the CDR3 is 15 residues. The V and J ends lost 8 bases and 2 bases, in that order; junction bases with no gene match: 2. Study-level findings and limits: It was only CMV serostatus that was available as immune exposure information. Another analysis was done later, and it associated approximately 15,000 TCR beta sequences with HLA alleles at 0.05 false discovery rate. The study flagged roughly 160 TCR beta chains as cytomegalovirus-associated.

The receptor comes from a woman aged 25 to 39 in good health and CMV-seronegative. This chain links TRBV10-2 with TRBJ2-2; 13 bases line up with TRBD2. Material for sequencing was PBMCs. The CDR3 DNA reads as TGCGCCAGCGGGGGACTAGCGGGAAACACCGGGGAGCTGTTTTTT. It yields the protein CASGGLAGNTGELFF.